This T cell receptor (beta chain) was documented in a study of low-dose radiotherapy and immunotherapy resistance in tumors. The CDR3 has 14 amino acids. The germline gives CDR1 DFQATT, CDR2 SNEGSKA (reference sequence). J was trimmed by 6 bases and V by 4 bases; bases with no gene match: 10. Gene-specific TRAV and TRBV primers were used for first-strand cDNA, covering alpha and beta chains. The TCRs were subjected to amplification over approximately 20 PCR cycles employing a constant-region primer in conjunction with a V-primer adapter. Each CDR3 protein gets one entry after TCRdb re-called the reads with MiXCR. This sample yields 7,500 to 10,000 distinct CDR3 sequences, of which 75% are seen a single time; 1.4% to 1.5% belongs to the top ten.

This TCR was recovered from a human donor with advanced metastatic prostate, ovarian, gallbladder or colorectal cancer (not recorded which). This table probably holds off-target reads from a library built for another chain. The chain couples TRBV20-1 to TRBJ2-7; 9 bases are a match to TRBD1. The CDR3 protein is CSAKQGAGAVEQYF. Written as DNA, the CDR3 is TGCAGTGCTAAACAGGGGGCCGGGGCGGTCGAGCAGTACTTC.